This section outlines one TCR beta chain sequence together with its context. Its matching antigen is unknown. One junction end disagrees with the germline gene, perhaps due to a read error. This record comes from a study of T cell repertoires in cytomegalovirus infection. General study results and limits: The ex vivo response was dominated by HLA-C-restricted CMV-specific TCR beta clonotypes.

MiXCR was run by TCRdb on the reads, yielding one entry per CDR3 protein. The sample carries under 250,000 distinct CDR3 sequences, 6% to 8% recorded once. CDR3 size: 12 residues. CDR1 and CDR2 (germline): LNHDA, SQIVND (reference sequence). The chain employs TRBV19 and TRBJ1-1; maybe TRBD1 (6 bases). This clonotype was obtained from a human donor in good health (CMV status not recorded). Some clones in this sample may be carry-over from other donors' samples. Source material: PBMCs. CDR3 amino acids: CASSAGGTKAFF. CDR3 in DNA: TGTGCCAGTAGTGCGGGGGGCACTAAAGCTTTCTTT.